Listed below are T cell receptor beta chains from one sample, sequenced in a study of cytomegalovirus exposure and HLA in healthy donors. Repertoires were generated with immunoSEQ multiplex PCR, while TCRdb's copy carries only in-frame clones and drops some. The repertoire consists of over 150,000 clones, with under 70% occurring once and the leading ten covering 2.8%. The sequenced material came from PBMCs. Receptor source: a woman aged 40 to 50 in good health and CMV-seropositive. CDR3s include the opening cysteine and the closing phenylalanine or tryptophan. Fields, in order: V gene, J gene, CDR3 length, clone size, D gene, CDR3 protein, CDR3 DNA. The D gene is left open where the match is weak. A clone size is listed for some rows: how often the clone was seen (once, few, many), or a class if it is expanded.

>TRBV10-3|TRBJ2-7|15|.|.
CAISEAQAGNYEQYF
TGTGCCATCAGTGAGGCCCAGGCAGGGAACTACGAGCAGTACTTC
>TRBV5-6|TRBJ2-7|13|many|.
CASSLEAGWEQYF
TGTGCCAGCAGCTTGGAGGCCGGGTGGGAGCAGTACTTC
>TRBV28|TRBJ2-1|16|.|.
CASTSTVERTNNEQFF
TGTGCCAGCACCTCTACGGTCGAGCGGACGAACAATGAGCAGTTCTTC
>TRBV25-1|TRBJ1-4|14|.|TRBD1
CASERTGDGEKLFF
TGTGCCAGCGAAAGGACAGGGGATGGAGAAAAACTGTTTTTT
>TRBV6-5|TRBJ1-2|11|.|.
CASSYPGGYTF
TGTGCCAGCAGTTACCCGGGTGGCTACACCTTC
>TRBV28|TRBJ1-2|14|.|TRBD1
CASSFGQGNYGYTF
TGTGCCAGCAGTTTCGGACAGGGTAACTATGGCTACACCTTC
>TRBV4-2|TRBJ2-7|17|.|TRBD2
CASSQDPTSGGNYEQYF
TGTGCCAGCAGCCAAGACCCGACTAGCGGGGGGAACTACGAGCAGTACTTC
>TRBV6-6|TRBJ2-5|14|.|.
CASSLAGTQETQYF
TGTGCCAGCAGTCTCGCAGGTACCCAAGAGACCCAGTACTTC
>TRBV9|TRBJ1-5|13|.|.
CASSPGGDQPQHF
TGTGCCAGCAGCCCTGGGGGGGATCAGCCCCAGCATTTT
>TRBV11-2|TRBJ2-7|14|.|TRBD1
CASSRGQGGHEQYF
TGTGCCAGCAGCCGAGGACAGGGCGGCCACGAGCAGTACTTC
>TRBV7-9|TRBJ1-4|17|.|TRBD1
CASSYGQGGATNEKLFF
TGTGCCAGCAGCTATGGACAGGGGGGTGCAACTAATGAAAAACTGTTTTTT
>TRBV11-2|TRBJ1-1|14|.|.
CASSPSTPNTEAFF
TGTGCCAGCAGCCCCAGTACACCTAACACTGAAGCTTTCTTT
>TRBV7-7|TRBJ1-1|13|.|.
CASSLTVNTEAFF
TGTGCTAGCAGCCTAACAGTGAACACTGAAGCTTTCTTT
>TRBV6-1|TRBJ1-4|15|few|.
CASSEGQVSNEKLFF
TGTGCCAGCAGTGAGGGCCAAGTGTCTAATGAAAAACTGTTTTTT
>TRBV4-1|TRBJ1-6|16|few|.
CASSQEEGRDNSPLHF
TGCGCCAGCAGCCAAGAGGAGGGCAGAGATAATTCACCCCTCCACTTT
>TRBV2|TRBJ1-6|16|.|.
CASSAGGGSYNSPLHF
TGTGCCAGCAGTGCCGGCGGGGGTTCCTATAATTCACCCCTCCACTTT
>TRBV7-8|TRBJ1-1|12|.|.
CASSLRGTEAFF
TGTGCCAGCAGCTTAAGAGGAACTGAAGCTTTCTTT
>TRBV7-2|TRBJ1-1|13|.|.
CASSLGGLTEAFF
TGTGCCAGCAGCTTAGGCGGACTGACTGAAGCTTTCTTT
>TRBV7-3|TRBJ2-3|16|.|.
CASSRGAGFSTDTQYF
TGTGCCAGCAGCCGAGGTGCGGGGTTCAGCACAGATACGCAGTATTTT
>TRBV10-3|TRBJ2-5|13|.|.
CAMGGQQKETQYF
TGTGCCATGGGAGGACAACAGAAAGAGACCCAGTACTTC
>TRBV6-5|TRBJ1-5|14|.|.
CASSLTDSNQPQNF
TGTGCCAGCAGTCTAACGGATAGCAATCAGCCCCAGAATTTT
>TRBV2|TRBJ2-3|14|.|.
CASSVAAHTDTQYF
TGTGCCAGCAGTGTAGCGGCCCACACAGATACGCAGTATTTT
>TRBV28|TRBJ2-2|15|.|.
CASSLFRGMTGELFF
TGTGCCAGCAGTTTGTTCCGGGGAATGACCGGGGAGCTGTTTTTT
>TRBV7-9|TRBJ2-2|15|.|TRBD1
CASSADRGNTGELFF
TGTGCCAGCAGCGCCGACAGGGGGAACACCGGGGAGCTGTTTTTT
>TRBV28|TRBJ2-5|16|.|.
CASSFRDTDYQETQYF
TGTGCCAGCAGTTTTCGGGACACCGACTACCAAGAGACCCAGTACTTC
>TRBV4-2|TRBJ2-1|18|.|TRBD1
CASSQEPGQGARFSEQFF
TGTGCCAGCAGCCAAGAACCGGGACAGGGGGCCCGGTTCAGTGAGCAGTTCTTC
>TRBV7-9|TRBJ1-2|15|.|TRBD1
CASSLALDRAGGYTF
TGTGCCAGCAGCTTAGCTTTGGACAGGGCTGGTGGCTACACCTTC
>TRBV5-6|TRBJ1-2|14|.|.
CASSVEQGDYGYTF
TGTGCCAGCAGCGTCGAGCAGGGCGACTATGGCTACACCTTC
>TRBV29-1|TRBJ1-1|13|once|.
CSVERQGNTEAFF
TGCAGCGTTGAACGGCAGGGGAACACTGAAGCTTTCTTT
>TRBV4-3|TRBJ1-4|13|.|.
CASSLNTDEKLFF
TGCGCCAGCAGCCTAAACACCGATGAAAAACTGTTTTTT
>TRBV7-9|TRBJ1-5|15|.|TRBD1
CASSPGTGFFQPQHF
TGTGCCAGCAGCCCCGGGACAGGGTTTTTCCAGCCCCAGCATTTT
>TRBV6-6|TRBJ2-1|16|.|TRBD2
CASSYGFAGVPNEQFF
TGTGCCAGCAGTTACGGGTTCGCGGGAGTCCCCAATGAGCAGTTCTTC
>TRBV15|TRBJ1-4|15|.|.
CATSRDLRLGEKLFF
TGTGCCACCAGCAGAGATCTGAGGCTGGGTGAAAAACTGTTTTTT
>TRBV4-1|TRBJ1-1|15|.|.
CASSQGGGSNTEAFF
TGCGCCAGCAGCCAAGGCGGAGGCTCGAACACTGAAGCTTTCTTT
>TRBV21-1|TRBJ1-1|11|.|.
CASGVDTEAFF
TGTGCCAGCGGAGTTGACACTGAAGCTTTCTTT
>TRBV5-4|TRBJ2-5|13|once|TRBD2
CASSLLAEETQYF
TGTGCCAGCAGCTTGCTAGCGGAAGAGACCCAGTACTTC
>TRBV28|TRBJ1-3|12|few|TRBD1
CASSLDRQGEHF
TGTGCCAGCAGTTTAGATCGACAGGGAGAACATTTT
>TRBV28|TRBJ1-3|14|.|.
CASRVTGSGNTIYF
TGTGCCAGCAGAGTGACAGGCTCTGGAAACACCATATATTTT
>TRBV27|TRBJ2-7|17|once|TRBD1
CASSSSTGDPLSYEQYF
TGTGCCAGCAGTTCCTCGACAGGGGACCCGCTCTCCTACGAGCAGTACTTC
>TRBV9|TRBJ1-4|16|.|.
CASSVVRDGGKEKLFF
TGTGCCAGCAGCGTTGTGAGGGATGGAGGGAAAGAAAAACTGTTTTTT
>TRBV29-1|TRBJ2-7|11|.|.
CSGQGTYEQYF
TGCAGCGGGCAGGGTACCTACGAGCAGTACTTC
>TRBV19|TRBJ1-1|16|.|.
CASSFLLGGANTEAFF
TGTGCCAGCAGCTTCCTACTGGGGGGGGCGAACACTGAAGCTTTCTTT
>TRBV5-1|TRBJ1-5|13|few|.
CASSEGPSGPQHF
TGCGCCAGCAGCGAGGGCCCCTCGGGGCCCCAGCATTTT
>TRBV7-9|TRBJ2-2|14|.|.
CSSRAASVDGELFF
TGTTCCAGCAGAGCCGCTAGCGTTGACGGGGAGCTGTTTTTT
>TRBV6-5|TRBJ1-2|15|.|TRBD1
CASTYQGQGLSGYTF
TGTGCCAGCACCTACCAGGGACAGGGGCTATCTGGCTACACCTTC
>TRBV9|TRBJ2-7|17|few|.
CASSVDPHGVSSYEQYF
TGTGCCAGCAGCGTAGATCCACACGGGGTTTCCTCCTACGAGCAGTACTTC
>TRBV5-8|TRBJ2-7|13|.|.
CASSRAGTYEQYF
TGTGCCAGCAGCAGGGCGGGAACCTACGAGCAGTACTTC
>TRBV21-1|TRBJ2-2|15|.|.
CASGFSEVDTGELFF
TGTGCCAGCGGATTTAGCGAGGTAGACACCGGGGAGCTGTTTTTT
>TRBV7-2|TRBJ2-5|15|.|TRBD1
CASSPGQGGQETQYF
TGTGCCAGCAGCCCGGGACAGGGGGGTCAAGAGACCCAGTACTTC
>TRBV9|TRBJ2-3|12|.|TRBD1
CASSWGQEAQYF
TGTGCCAGCAGCTGGGGACAGGAGGCGCAGTATTTT
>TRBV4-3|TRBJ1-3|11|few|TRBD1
CASSQRDSPHF
TGCGCCAGCAGCCAGCGGGACAGCCCGCATTTT
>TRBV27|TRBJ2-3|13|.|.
CASSTRDTDTQYF
TGTGCCAGCAGTACCCGGGACACAGATACGCAGTATTTT
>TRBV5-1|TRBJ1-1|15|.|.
CASSVLQGTGTEAFF
TGCGCCAGCAGCGTCCTGCAGGGAACTGGCACTGAAGCTTTCTTT
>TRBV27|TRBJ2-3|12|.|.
CASGRITDTQYF
TGTGCCAGCGGGAGAATCACAGATACGCAGTATTTT
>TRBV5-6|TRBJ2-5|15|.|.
CASSLGARVSETQYF
TGTGCCAGCAGCTTGGGAGCCAGGGTGTCAGAGACCCAGTACTTC
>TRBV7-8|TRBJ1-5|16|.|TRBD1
CASSPRQGSGNQPQHF
TGTGCCAGCAGCCCCAGACAGGGTTCAGGCAATCAGCCCCAGCATTTT
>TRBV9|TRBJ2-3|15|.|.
CASSVAGGSPDTQYF
TGTGCCAGCAGCGTAGCCGGGGGTAGCCCAGATACGCAGTATTTT
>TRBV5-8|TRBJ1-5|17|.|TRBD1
CASSREQGTVGNQPQHF
TGTGCCAGCAGCCGAGAACAGGGGACAGTTGGCAATCAGCCCCAGCATTTT
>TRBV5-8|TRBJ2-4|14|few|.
CASSPRTDLIIQYF
TGTGCCAGCAGTCCTAGGACAGACCTGATCATTCAGTACTTC
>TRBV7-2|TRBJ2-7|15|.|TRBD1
CASSDDRGTSYEQYF
TGTGCCAGCAGCGACGACAGGGGTACCTCCTACGAGCAGTACTTC